This T cell receptor (beta chain) stems from a study of cytomegalovirus exposure and HLA in healthy donors. Findings and limits, study-wide: Per a prior analysis, the majority of TCR beta V segments were productive roughly 90% or roughly 30% of the time. When the data were analyzed later, several of the most significant clusters appeared to be linked to common viral pathogens.

This clone was seen once. Its target is unknown. A read error may account for a junction end that differs from germline. Germline values: CDR1 SGHRS, CDR2 YFSETQ. The CDR3 is 15 amino acids. Primers included in the PCR were 60 Vbeta and 13 Jbeta primers. Assay: immunoSEQ multiplex PCR; the TCRdb copy retains only in-frame clones and omits some. The data contain around 200,000 clones, almost 80% of them singletons. This chain connects TRBV5-1 to TRBJ2-2; 7 nucleotides align to TRBD2. Material: PBMCs. This receptor was identified in a male donor in good health and CMV-seronegative. CDR3 residues: CASSFPGRNTGELFF. DNA of the CDR3: TGCGCCAGCAGCTTCCCCGGGAGGAACACTGGGGAGCTGTTTTTT.